A selection of T cell receptor beta chains follows, all from one sample in a study of control samples from healthy donors and cancer patients. Sequencing used immunoSEQ multiplex PCR; TCRdb keeps in-frame clones, though not all of them. The sample holds roughly 200,000 clones, around 93% seen once. Sequenced input: blood. These receptors all come from a man aged 30 to 45 in good health. CDR3s include the opening cysteine and the closing phenylalanine or tryptophan. Each record gives: J gene, D gene, clone size, V gene, CDR3 DNA, CDR3 protein. D genes are given only for firm matches. Clone size, where shown, is once, few, many, or a class for clones that have expanded.

j_call: TRBJ1-6
d_call: NA
clone_size: once
v_call: TRBV11-3
cdr3_nt: TGTGCCAGCAGCTTAGATGATACCTGGGGAAGCTCCTATAATTCACCCCTCCACTTT
cdr3_aa: CASSLDDTWGSSYNSPLHF

j_call: TRBJ2-7
d_call: TRBD2
clone_size: NA
v_call: TRBV5-4
cdr3_nt: TGTGCCAGCTCCTCACGGGGGGTTTACGAGCAGTACTTC
cdr3_aa: CASSSRGVYEQYF

j_call: TRBJ1-2
d_call: TRBD1
clone_size: NA
v_call: TRBV18
cdr3_nt: TGTGCCAGCTCACCACGTTCACAGGGGCTTGGTGGCTACACCTTC
cdr3_aa: CASSPRSQGLGGYTF

j_call: TRBJ2-2
d_call: NA
clone_size: few
v_call: TRBV4-1
cdr3_nt: TGCGCCAGCAGCCCAGAGAGGAACACCGGGGAGCTGTTTTTT
cdr3_aa: CASSPERNTGELFF

j_call: TRBJ2-6
d_call: NA
clone_size: NA
v_call: TRBV12-5
cdr3_nt: TGTGCTAGTGGTTCCTCCGGGGCCAACGTCCTGACTTTC
cdr3_aa: CASGSSGANVLTF

j_call: TRBJ2-1
d_call: NA
clone_size: NA
v_call: TRBV15
cdr3_nt: TGTGCCACCAGCACTCGGGGGATTCAGCAGTTCTTC
cdr3_aa: CATSTRGIQQFF

j_call: TRBJ2-1
d_call: TRBD2
clone_size: NA
v_call: TRBV10-1
cdr3_nt: TGCGCCCGCAGCGGGGGCGGGGGGTACTACAATGAGCAGTTCTTC
cdr3_aa: CARSGGGGYYNEQFF

j_call: TRBJ2-4
d_call: NA
clone_size: NA
v_call: TRBV15
cdr3_nt: TGTGCCACCAGCAGAGATAATAGACAGCCTAAAAACATTCAGTACTTC
cdr3_aa: CATSRDNRQPKNIQYF

j_call: TRBJ2-6
d_call: NA
clone_size: NA
v_call: TRBV12-3/TRBV12-4
cdr3_nt: TGTGCCAGCAGGGGGGCTGGGGCCAACGTCCTGACTTTC
cdr3_aa: CASRGAGANVLTF

j_call: TRBJ1-1
d_call: TRBD1
clone_size: NA
v_call: TRBV5-1
cdr3_nt: TGCGCCAGCAGCTCCGTCCCGGGACAGGGCCTGAACACTGAAGCTTTCTTT
cdr3_aa: CASSSVPGQGLNTEAFF

j_call: TRBJ1-5
d_call: NA
clone_size: NA
v_call: TRBV19
cdr3_nt: TGTGCCAGTAGTTTACAGGAGTTTCAGCCCCAGCATTTT
cdr3_aa: CASSLQEFQPQHF

j_call: TRBJ1-1
d_call: NA
clone_size: NA
v_call: TRBV6-5
cdr3_nt: TGTGCCAGCAGTTACGAGGGATTAAGGAACACTGAAGCTTTCTTT
cdr3_aa: CASSYEGLRNTEAFF

j_call: TRBJ2-1
d_call: TRBD2
clone_size: NA
v_call: TRBV7-2
cdr3_nt: TGTGCCAGCCGAGAGGGACTAGCGGGGTACAATGAGCAGTTCTTC
cdr3_aa: CASREGLAGYNEQFF

j_call: TRBJ2-1
d_call: TRBD2
clone_size: NA
v_call: TRBV7-9
cdr3_nt: TGTGCCAGCAGGGGTACTAGCGGCAATGAGCAGTTCTTC
cdr3_aa: CASRGTSGNEQFF

j_call: TRBJ2-7
d_call: NA
clone_size: NA
v_call: TRBV6-2/TRBV6-3
cdr3_nt: TGTGCCAGCAGTTACGGCCTCTCCAACCCCTACGAGCAGTACTTC
cdr3_aa: CASSYGLSNPYEQYF